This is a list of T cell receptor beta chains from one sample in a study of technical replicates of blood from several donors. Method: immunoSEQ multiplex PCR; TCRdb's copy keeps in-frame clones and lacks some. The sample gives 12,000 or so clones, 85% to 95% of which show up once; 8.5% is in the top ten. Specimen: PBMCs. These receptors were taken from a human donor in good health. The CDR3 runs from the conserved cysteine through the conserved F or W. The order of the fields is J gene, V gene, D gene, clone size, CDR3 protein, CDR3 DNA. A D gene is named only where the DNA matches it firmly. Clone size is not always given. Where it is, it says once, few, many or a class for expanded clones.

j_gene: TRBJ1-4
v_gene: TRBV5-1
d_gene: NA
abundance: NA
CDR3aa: CASSPGTGQSVNEKLFF
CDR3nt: TGCGCCAGCAGCCCCGGCACAGGACAGTCTGTAAATGAAAAACTGTTTTTT

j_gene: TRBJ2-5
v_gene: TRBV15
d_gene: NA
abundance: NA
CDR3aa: CATSWPGTDQETQYF
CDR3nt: TGTGCCACCAGCTGGCCGGGAACAGATCAAGAGACCCAGTACTTC

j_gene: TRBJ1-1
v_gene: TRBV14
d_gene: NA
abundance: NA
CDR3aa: CASSQRTEGRGTEAFF
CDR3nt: TGTGCCAGCAGCCAAAGGACCGAAGGGAGGGGCACTGAAGCTTTCTTT

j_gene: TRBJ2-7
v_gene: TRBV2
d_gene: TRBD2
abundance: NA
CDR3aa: CASSGTSGTYEQYF
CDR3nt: TGTGCCAGCAGCGGGACTAGCGGGACCTACGAGCAGTACTTC

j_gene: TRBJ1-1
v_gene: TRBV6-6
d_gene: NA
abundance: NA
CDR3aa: CASSYSLGAWTEAFF
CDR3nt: TGTGCCAGCAGTTACTCCCTAGGGGCCTGGACTGAAGCTTTCTTT

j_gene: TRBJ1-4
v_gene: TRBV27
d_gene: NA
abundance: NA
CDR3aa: CASSFGLLNEKLFF
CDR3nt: TGTGCCAGCAGTTTCGGACTACTTAATGAAAAACTGTTTTTT

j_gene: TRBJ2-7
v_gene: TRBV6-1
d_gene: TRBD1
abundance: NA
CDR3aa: CASSRPGQGDYEQYF
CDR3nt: TGTGCCAGCAGTCGACCGGGACAGGGGGATTACGAGCAGTACTTC

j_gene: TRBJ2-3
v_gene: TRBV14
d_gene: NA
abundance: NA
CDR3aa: CASSQDRKRGEQYF
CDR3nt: TGTGCCAGCAGCCAAGATAGGAAACGGGGTGAGCAGTATTTT

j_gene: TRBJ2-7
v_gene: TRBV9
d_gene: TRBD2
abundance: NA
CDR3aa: CASSPGLAVEQYF
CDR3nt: TGTGCCAGCAGCCCGGGACTAGCGGTTGAGCAGTACTTC

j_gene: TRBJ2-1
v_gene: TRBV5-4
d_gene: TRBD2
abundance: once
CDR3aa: CASRPGASGRDLPNEQFF
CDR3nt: TGTGCCAGCAGGCCCGGGGCCAGCGGGAGGGATTTACCAAATGAGCAGTTCTTC

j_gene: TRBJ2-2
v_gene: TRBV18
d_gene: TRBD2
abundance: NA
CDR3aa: CASSPGLAGDKGGGELFF
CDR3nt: TGTGCCAGCTCACCGGGACTAGCGGGAGATAAAGGAGGCGGGGAGCTGTTTTTT

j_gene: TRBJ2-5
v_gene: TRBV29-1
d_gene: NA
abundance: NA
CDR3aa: CRVQEEETQYF
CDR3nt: TGCAGAGTGCAGGAGGAAGAGACCCAGTACTTC

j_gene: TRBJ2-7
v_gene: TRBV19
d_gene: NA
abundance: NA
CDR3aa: CASSITAPPDEQYF
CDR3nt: TGTGCCAGTAGTATTACAGCACCGCCCGACGAGCAGTACTTC

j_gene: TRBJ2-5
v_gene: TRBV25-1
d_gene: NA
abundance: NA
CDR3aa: CASSTSGAPEETQYF
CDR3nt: TGTGCCAGCTCTACCTCTGGGGCCCCTGAAGAGACCCAGTACTTC

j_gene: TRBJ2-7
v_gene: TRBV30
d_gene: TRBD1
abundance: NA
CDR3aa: CAWIPRDRAYEQYF
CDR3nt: TGTGCCTGGATTCCCCGGGACAGAGCCTACGAGCAGTACTTC

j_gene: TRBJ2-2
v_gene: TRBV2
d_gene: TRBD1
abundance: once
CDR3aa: CASSERAPTGGAGPGELFF
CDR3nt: TGTGCCAGCAGTGAAAGGGCCCCGACAGGGGGCGCGGGCCCCGGGGAGCTGTTTTTT

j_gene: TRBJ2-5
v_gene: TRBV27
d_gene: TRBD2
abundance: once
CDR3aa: CASSIAGGWETQYF
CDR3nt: TGTGCCAGCAGTATAGCGGGAGGGTGGGAGACCCAGTACTTC

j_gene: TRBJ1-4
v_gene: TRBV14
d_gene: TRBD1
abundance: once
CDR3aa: CASSWDSRDREKLFF
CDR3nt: TGTGCCAGCAGCTGGGACAGCCGGGATCGGGAAAAACTGTTTTTT

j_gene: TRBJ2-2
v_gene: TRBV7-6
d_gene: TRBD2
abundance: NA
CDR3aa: CASSSVAGGRTGTGELFF
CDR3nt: TGTGCCAGCAGCTCGGTAGCGGGAGGACGAACTGGCACCGGGGAGCTGTTTTTT

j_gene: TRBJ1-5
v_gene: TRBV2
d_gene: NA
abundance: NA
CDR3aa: CASSFGLASNQPQHF
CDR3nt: TGTGCCAGCAGTTTTGGGCTAGCTAGCAATCAGCCCCAGCATTTT

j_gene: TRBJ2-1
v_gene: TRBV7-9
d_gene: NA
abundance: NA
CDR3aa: CASSLDSSGNNEQFF
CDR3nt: TGTGCCAGCAGCTTAGATAGTAGCGGAAACAATGAGCAGTTCTTC

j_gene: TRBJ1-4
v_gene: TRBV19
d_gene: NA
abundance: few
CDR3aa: CASSIVSNEKLFF
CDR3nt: TGTGCCAGTAGTATCGTCTCCAATGAAAAACTGTTTTTT

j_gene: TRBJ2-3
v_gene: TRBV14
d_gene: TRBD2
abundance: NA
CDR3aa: CASSLKREPAYTQYF
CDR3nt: TGTGCCAGCAGCCTCAAGCGGGAGCCTGCGTATACGCAGTATTTT

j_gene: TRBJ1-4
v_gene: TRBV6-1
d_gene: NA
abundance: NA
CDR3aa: CASTYRESNEKLFF
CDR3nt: TGTGCCAGCACTTACAGGGAGAGTAATGAAAAACTGTTTTTT

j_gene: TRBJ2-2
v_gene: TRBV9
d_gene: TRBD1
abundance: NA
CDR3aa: CASSATGGRTGELFF
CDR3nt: TGTGCCAGCAGCGCGACAGGGGGTAGGACCGGGGAGCTGTTTTTT

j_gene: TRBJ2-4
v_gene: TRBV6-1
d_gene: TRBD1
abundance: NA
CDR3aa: CASSERDRVSAKNIQYF
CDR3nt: TGTGCCAGCAGTGAAAGAGACAGGGTATCAGCCAAAAACATTCAGTACTTC

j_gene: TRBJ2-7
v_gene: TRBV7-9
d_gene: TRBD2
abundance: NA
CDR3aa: CASSLTPWTSGLGSYEQYF
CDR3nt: TGTGCCAGCAGCCTAACCCCCTGGACTAGCGGGTTGGGCTCCTACGAGCAGTACTTC

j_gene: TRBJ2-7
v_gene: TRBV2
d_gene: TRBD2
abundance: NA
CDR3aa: CASSNRKGLAGTDEQYF
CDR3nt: TGTGCCAGCAGTAACAGAAAGGGACTAGCGGGAACGGACGAGCAGTACTTC

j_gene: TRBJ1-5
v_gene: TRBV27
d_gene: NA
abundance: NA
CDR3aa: CASSPRRGGPQHF
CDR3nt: TGTGCCAGCAGTCCGCGGCGGGGGGGGCCCCAGCATTTT

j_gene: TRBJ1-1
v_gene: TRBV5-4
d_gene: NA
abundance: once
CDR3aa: CASLQSQGLSDTEAFF
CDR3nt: TGTGCTTCGCTACAGTCGCAGGGACTCTCGGACACTGAAGCTTTCTTT